This T cell receptor (beta chain) stems from a study of blood T cell repertoires in COVID-19. Study-level background: The United States, Italy and Spain were the sources of the acute and convalescent COVID-19 samples. Sample material is recorded as cDNA or gDNA derived from T cells, B-cell-depleted T cells, or PBMCs.

Original data processing: Estimation of nucleated cell counts relied on the amplification of reference gene primers. TCRdb keeps only in-frame clones here, not all; method: immunoSEQ multiplex PCR. From that table come the V and J calls and clone size; the DNA was used to work out D and trimming. This sample carries around 210,000 clones, approximately 82% of them seen once, and the ten largest clones take roughly 13%. This clonotype was obtained from a human donor in a cohort sampled during active COVID-19. Sample: peripheral blood.

The CDR3 sequence is CASSVGYGAYEQYF. The DNA for the CDR3 is TGTGCCAGCAGCGTAGGATACGGAGCCTACGAGCAGTACTTC. The chain recombines TRBV9 with TRBJ2-7, with D hard to call. V lost 0 bases and J 2 bases, leaving 9 bases between the germline ends. The CDR3 runs to 14 residues. The germline V gene has CDR1 SGDLS and CDR2 YYNGEE.